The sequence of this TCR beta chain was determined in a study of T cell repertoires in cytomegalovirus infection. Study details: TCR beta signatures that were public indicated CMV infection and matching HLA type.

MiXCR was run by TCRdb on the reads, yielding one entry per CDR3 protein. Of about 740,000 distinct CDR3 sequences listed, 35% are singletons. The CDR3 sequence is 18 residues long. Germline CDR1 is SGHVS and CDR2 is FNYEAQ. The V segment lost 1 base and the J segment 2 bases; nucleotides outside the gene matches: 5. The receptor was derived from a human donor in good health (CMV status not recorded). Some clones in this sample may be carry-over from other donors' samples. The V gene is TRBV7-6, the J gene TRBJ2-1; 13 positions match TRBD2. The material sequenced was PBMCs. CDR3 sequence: CASSLDRTSGRTYNEQFF. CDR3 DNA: TGTGCCAGCAGCTTAGACAGGACTAGCGGGAGAACCTACAATGAGCAGTTCTTC.